This T cell receptor beta chain comes out of a study of T and B cells in COVID-19 patients. Study results and limitations: Patients with COVID-19 reportedly showed strongly skewed T cell receptor beta variable and joining gene usage.

BIOMED2 TRB-A/B primer pools were used in multiplex TRB PCR. One entry per CDR3 protein, called by TCRdb with MiXCR from the multiplex PCR reads. The sample has 20,000 to 25,000 distinct CDR3 sequences, under 30% seen once. Each TRB amplification used about 230-550 ng of genomic DNA from blood. The table lists this clonotype with a few counts. Its target is unknown. This CDR3 is built from 13 residues. CDR1 SGHVS and CDR2 FNYEAQ come from the germline V gene. V was clipped by 2 bases and J by 2 bases, with 6 bases between them. The receptor's source is a human donor who had recovered from COVID-19. Specimen: blood. The chain links TRBV7-6 to TRBJ2-5; D could derive from TRBD1 or TRBD2 (5 bases each). The CDR3 DNA sequence: TGTGCCAGCAGCTTATGGGGGCAAGAGACCCAGTACTTC. This encodes CASSLWGQETQYF.